Here is one TCR beta chain with its context. The sample comes from a study of T-cell reconstitution after alpha-beta-depleted transplantation in children. Trimming removed 6 bases from V and 4 bases from J; junction bases left unmatched: 8. The CDR3 is made up of 15 amino acids. Looked up from germline, CDR1 is ENHRY and CDR2 is SYGVKD. Preparation of the TCRbeta library used unique molecular identifiers. TCRdb re-called the PCR reads with MiXCR, one entry per CDR3 protein. Counted here are approximately 400,000 distinct CDR3 sequences, approximately 10% occurring once; the ten biggest clones make up nearly 5.5%.

The sequence came from a human donor who donated a stem cell graft to a child with acute myeloid leukemia. The rearrangement uses TRBV10-3 and TRBJ2-2; TRBD2 matches at 7 bases. Sequenced material: PBMCs from the stem cell graft donor, taken from the stem cell graft. DNA for the CDR3: TGTGCCATCAGGGGCGGAGGGGAGGGCACCGGGGAGCTGTTTTTT. Translation: CAIRGGGEGTGELFF.